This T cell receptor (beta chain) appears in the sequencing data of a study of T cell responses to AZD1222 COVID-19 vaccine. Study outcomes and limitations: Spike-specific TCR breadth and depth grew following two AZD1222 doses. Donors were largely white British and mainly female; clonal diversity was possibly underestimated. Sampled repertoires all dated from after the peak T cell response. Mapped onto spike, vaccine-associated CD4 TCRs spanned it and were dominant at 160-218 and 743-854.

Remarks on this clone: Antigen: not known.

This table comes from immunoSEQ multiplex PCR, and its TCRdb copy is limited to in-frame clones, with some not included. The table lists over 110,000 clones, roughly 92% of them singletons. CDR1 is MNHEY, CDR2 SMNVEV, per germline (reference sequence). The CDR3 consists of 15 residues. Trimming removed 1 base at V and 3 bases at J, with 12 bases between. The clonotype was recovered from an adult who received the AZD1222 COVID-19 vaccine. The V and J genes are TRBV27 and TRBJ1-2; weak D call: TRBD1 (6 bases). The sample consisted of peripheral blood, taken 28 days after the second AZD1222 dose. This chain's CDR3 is CASSLYGGGDYGYTF. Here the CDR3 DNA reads TGTGCCAGCAGTTTATATGGTGGGGGCGACTATGGCTACACCTTC.